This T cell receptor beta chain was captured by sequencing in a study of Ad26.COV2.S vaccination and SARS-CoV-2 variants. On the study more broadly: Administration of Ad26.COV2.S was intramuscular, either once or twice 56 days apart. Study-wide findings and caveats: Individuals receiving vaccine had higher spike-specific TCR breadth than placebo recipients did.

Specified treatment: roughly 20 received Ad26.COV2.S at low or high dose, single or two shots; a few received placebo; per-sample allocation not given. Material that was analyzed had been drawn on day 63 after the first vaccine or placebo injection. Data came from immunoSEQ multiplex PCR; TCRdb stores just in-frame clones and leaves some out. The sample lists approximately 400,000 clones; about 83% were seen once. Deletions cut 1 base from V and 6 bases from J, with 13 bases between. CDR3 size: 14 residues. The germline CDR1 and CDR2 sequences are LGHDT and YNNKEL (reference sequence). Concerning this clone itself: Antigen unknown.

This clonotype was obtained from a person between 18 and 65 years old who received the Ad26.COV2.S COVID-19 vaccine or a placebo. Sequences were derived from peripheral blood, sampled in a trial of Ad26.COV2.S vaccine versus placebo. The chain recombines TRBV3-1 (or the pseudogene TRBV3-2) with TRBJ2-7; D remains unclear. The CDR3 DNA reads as TGTGCCAGCAGCCAAGGGACCGGGCTTTTCGAGCAGTACTTC. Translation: CASSQGTGLFEQYF.